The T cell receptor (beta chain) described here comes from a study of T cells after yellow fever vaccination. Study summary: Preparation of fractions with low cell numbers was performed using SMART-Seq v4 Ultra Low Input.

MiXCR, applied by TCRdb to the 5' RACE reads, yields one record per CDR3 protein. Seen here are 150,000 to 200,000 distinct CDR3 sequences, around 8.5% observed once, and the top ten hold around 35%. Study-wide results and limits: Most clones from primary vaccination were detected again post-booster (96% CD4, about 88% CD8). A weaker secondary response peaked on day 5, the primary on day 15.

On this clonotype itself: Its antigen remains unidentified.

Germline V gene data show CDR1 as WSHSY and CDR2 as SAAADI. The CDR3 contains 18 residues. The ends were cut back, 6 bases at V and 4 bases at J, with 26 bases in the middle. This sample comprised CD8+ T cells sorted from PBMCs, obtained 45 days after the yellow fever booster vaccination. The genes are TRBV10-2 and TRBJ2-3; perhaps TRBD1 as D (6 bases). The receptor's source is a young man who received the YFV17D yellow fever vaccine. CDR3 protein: CASRGFQLAGDVADTQYF. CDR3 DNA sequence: TGCGCCAGCAGAGGCTTCCAACTCGCAGGGGATGTTGCAGATACGCAGTATTTT.